This is a list of T cell receptor beta chains from one sample in a study of T cell changes during pregnancy in multiple sclerosis. Using immunoSEQ multiplex PCR, the repertoire was profiled, and TCRdb retains in-frame clones only, with some absent. The sample contains some 70,000 clones, over 80% of which appear only once. Here the sequenced sample was CD8+ T cells from peripheral blood mononuclear cells, taken in the third trimester of pregnancy. These receptors all come from a female donor in good health, enrolled as a control in a pregnancy study. The CDR3 runs from the conserved cysteine through the conserved F or W. D genes are given only for firm matches. Where a row states a size, it is once, few, many or the class of an expanded clone; other rows omit it.

D | size | J | V | CDR3 | DNA
- | - | TRBJ2-5 | TRBV11-1 | CASSLVPRVSAETQYF | TGTGCCAGCAGCTTAGTTCCCAGGGTTTCCGCAGAGACCCAGTACTTC
TRBD2 | - | TRBJ2-5 | TRBV2 | CATPISRGGPGETQYF | TGTGCCACACCCATTAGTCGGGGGGGCCCTGGAGAGACCCAGTACTTC
- | - | TRBJ2-7 | TRBV4-1 | CASSQAQGLGSYEQYF | TGCGCCAGCAGCCAAGCTCAGGGACTGGGATCCTACGAGCAGTACTTC
TRBD1 | - | TRBJ2-7 | TRBV29-1 | CSAGPRAGGYEQYF | TGCAGCGCCGGCCCCCGGGCAGGGGGATACGAGCAGTACTTC
TRBD1 | - | TRBJ2-7 | TRBV6-5 | CASRAGTGSYEQYF | TGTGCCAGCAGGGCCGGGACAGGTTCCTACGAGCAGTACTTC
TRBD2 | once | TRBJ2-5 | TRBV9 | CASSATSGAQETQYF | TGTGCCAGCAGCGCGACTAGCGGGGCCCAAGAGACCCAGTACTTC
- | - | TRBJ2-1 | TRBV4-3 | CASSHDESGNEQFF | TGCGCCAGCAGCCACGATGAATCAGGCAATGAGCAGTTCTTC
- | - | TRBJ2-7 | TRBV30 | CAWSFGPGGLYEQYF | TGTGCCTGGAGTTTCGGCCCAGGAGGGCTTTACGAGCAGTACTTC
- | once | TRBJ2-7 | TRBV7-9 | CASSSTYEQYF | TGTGCCAGCAGCTCCACCTACGAGCAGTACTTC
- | - | TRBJ1-3 | TRBV13 | CASSLAGDLGNPGNTIYF | TGTGCCAGCAGCTTAGCCGGGGATTTGGGGAACCCTGGAAACACCATATATTTT
- | - | TRBJ2-2 | TRBV6-5 | CASSYASGANTGELFF | TGTGCCAGCAGTTACGCGAGTGGTGCTAACACCGGGGAGCTGTTTTTT
TRBD1 | - | TRBJ1-2 | TRBV30 | CAWNFQGANYGYTF | TGTGCCTGGAATTTTCAGGGGGCTAACTATGGCTACACCTTC
TRBD1 | - | TRBJ2-7 | TRBV4-1 | CASSQGGTGVYEQYF | TGCGCCAGCAGCCAAGGCGGGACAGGTGTCTACGAGCAGTACTTC
TRBD1 | once | TRBJ1-4 | TRBV5-1 | CASSLSQGAVMTNEKLFF | TGCGCCAGCAGCTTGTCGCAGGGGGCGGTAATGACTAATGAAAAACTGTTTTTT
- | - | TRBJ1-1 | TRBV19 | CASSIDLWEAFF | TGTGCCAGTAGTATAGATCTATGGGAAGCTTTCTTT
- | - | TRBJ2-7 | TRBV27 | CASSLRGAREQYF | TGTGCCAGCAGTTTACGGGGGGCGCGGGAGCAGTACTTC
- | - | TRBJ1-5 | TRBV7-8 | CASSYDDTSNQPQHF | TGTGCCAGCAGCTACGATGATACAAGCAATCAGCCCCAGCATTTT
TRBD2 | - | TRBJ2-2 | TRBV7-9 | CASVSGGLTGELFF | TGTGCCAGCGTGAGCGGGGGGCTCACCGGGGAGCTGTTTTTT
- | - | TRBJ1-1 | TRBV4-2 | CASSPSGGGNTEAFF | TGTGCCAGCAGCCCCTCCGGGGGTGGGAACACTGAAGCTTTCTTT
TRBD2 | - | TRBJ2-1 | TRBV4-3 | CASSQGGRGGYNEQFF | TGCGCCAGCAGCCAGGGAGGGCGGGGGGGCTACAATGAGCAGTTCTTC
- | - | TRBJ1-2 | TRBV19 | CASSIPPGDYGYTF | TGTGCCAGTAGTATTCCCCCGGGAGACTATGGCTACACCTTC
TRBD2 | - | TRBJ2-7 | TRBV19 | CASSSPTSGASYEQYF | TGTGCCAGTAGTAGCCCGACTAGCGGGGCCTCCTACGAGCAGTACTTC
- | - | TRBJ1-4 | TRBV6-5 | CASSYGGSSNEKLFF | TGTGCCAGCAGTTACGGGGGCAGTTCTAATGAAAAACTGTTTTTT